These 10 T cell receptor beta chains share one sample of origin, sequenced in a study of graft-versus-host responses after intestinal transplantation. Profiled with immunoSEQ multiplex PCR; TCRdb holds only in-frame clones, not every one. The data show roughly 25,000 clones, about 93% seen once. The sample here was PBMCs, taken roughly 30 days after intestinal transplant. The source of these receptors is a human patient who received an intestinal transplant, so some T cells may come from the graft donor.

The sample holds one count of this clone. The gene calls are TRBV4-1 and TRBJ2-1; D may match TRBD1 or TRBD2 (5 bases each). Germline V gene sequence: CDR1 MGHRA, CDR2 YSYEKL. Trimming cost V 4 bases and J 5 bases, with 12 bases left between them. This CDR3 contains 14 residues. The CDR3 sequence: CASSPRDADNEQFF. In DNA form, the CDR3 reads TGCGCCAGCAGCCCCAGGGACGCAGACAATGAGCAGTTCTTC.

There are a few counts of this clone. The chain employs TRBV5-4 and TRBJ2-3, with TRBD2 matching over 10 bases. This CDR3 region has 14 residues. Germline V lookup: CDR1 SGHNT, CDR2 YYREEE (reference sequence). V trimming: 4 bases; J trimming: 12 bases; junction bases outside the gene matches: 11. CDR3 in DNA: TGTGCCAGCAGCGCCGCAGGCAGCGGGGGGGCCCAGTATTTT. Protein product: CASSAAGSGGAQYF.

The chain uses TRBV30 and TRBJ2-7; D remains unclear. Trimming took off 1 base at V and 3 bases at J, with 7 bases between the two ends. This CDR3 comprises 12 residues. In germline, CDR1 is GTSNPN, CDR2 SVGIG (reference sequence). The CDR3 region is CAWSGTHYEQYF. CDR3 coding DNA: TGTGCCTGGAGTGGGACCCACTACGAGCAGTACTTC.

This sequence joins TRBV30 and TRBJ2-6; D perhaps matches TRBD2 (6 bases). V was shortened by 0 bases and J by 3 bases, with 9 bases between the two germline ends. Germline CDR1 and CDR2: GTSNPN and SVGIG (reference sequence). The CDR3 is made up of 15 amino acids. The DNA for the CDR3 is TGTGCCTGGAGTGTACTAGCCGGTGGGGCCAACGTCCTGACTTTC. Amino acid sequence: CAWSVLAGGANVLTF.

This chain connects TRBV5-1 to TRBJ1-1; the D gene is possibly TRBD1 (5 bases). V was shortened by 7 bases and J by 7 bases, with 17 bases between the two germline ends. The germline gives CDR1 SGHRS, CDR2 YFSETQ. CDR3 length: 13 amino acids. The CDR3 sequence is CASQPLGEDEAFF. The CDR3 nucleotides read TGCGCCAGCCAGCCTTTGGGGGAGGATGAAGCTTTCTTT.

V is TRBV11-2 and J is TRBJ2-2; the D gene is possibly TRBD1 (6 bases). Germline V CDR1 and CDR2: SGHAT, FQNNGV. V gave up 4 bases and J gave up 6 bases, with 9 bases separating them. The CDR3 runs to 13 residues. CDR3 protein: CASSSTGSGELFF. CDR3 DNA sequence: TGTGCCAGCAGCTCAACAGGGTCCGGGGAGCTGTTTTTT.

This clone appeared a single time. The V call is TRBV4-3, the J call TRBJ1-3, with a tentative D call TRBD1 (5 bases). Deletions cut 11 bases from V and 4 bases from J, with 12 bases between. The germline CDR1 and CDR2 sequences are LGHNA and YSLEER. CDR3 length equals 12 residues. The CDR3 DNA reads TGCGCCGGACCGGGGCACGGAAACACCATATATTTT. This translates into CAGPGHGNTIYF.

The chain recombines TRBV6-5 with TRBJ1-6; 8 bases match TRBD1. The CDR3 totals 15 residues. J lost 10 bases, V lost 3 bases, and 8 bases had no gene match. Looked up from germline, CDR1 is MNHEY and CDR2 is SVGAGI. CDR3 residues: CASSYDRGLQSPLHF. In DNA form, the CDR3 reads TGTGCCAGCAGTTATGACAGGGGCTTACAGTCACCCCTCCACTTT.

The V gene is TRBV28, the J gene TRBJ1-2; D remains unclear. This CDR3 is 9 amino acids long. The germline V gene encodes CDR1 MDHEN and CDR2 SYDVKM. Deletions cut 8 bases from V and 6 bases from J, with 4 bases between. DNA for the CDR3: TGTGCCAGCTTACATGGCTACACCTTC. Its protein product is CASLHGYTF.

The chain joins TRBV9 to TRBJ2-3; 7 nucleotides agree with TRBD1. The length of the CDR3 is 14 residues. V lost 3 bases, J lost 4 bases, and 5 bases stayed unmatched. Germline assignment: CDR1 SGDLS and CDR2 YYNGEE. CDR3 sequence reads: CASSARQGADTQYF. As DNA, the CDR3 is TGTGCCAGCAGCGCCCGCCAGGGGGCAGATACGCAGTATTTT.